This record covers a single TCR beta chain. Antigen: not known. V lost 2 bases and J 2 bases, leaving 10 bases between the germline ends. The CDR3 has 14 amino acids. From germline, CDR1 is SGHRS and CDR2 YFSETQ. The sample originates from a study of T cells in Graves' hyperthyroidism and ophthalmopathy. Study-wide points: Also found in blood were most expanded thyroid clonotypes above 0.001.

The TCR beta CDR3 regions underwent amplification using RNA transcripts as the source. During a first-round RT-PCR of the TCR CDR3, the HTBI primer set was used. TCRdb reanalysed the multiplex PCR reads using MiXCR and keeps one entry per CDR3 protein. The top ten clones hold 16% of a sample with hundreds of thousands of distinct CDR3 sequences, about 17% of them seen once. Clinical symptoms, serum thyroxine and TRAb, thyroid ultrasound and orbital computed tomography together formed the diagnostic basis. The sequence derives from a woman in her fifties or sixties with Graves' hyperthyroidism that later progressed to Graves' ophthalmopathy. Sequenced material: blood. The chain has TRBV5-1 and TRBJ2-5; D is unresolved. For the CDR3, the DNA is TGCGCCAGCAGCTTAGCCCAGGTGCAAGAGACCCAGTACTTC. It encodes CASSLAQVQETQYF.